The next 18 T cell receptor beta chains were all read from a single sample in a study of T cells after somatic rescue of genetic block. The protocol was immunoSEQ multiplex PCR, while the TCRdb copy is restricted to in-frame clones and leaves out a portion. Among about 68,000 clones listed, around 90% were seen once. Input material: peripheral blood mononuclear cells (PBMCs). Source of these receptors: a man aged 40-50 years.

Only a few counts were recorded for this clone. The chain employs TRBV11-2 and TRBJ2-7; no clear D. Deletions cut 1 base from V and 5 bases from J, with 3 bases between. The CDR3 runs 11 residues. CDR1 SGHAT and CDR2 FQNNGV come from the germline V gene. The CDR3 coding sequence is TGTGCCAGCAGCTTAGGCCACGAGCAGTACTTC. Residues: CASSLGHEQYF.

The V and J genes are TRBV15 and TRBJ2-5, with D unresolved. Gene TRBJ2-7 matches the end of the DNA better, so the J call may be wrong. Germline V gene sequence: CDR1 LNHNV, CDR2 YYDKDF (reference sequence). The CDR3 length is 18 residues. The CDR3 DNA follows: TGTGCCACCAGCAGAGAACTTACTTACCCCTGGACGGCCCGCGAGCAGTACTTC. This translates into CATSRELTYPWTAREQYF.

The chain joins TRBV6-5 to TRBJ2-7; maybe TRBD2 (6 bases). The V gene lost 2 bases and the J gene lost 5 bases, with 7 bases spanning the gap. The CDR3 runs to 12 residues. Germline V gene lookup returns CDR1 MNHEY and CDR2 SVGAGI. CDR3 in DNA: TGTGCCAGCAGTTACGGGAGGAACGAGCAGTACTTC. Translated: CASSYGRNEQYF.

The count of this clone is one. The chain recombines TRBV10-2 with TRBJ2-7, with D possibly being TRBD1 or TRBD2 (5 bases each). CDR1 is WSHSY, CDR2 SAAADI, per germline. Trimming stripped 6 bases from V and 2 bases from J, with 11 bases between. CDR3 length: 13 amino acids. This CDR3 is CASSRGIPYEQYF. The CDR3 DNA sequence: TGCGCCAGCAGCCGGGGCATTCCCTACGAGCAGTACTTC.

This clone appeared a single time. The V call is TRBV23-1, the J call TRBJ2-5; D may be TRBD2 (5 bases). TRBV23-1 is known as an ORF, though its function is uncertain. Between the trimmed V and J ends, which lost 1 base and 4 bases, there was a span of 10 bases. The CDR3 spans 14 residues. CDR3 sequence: CASSQWAEGETQYF. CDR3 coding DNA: TGCGCCAGCAGTCAATGGGCAGAGGGAGAGACCCAGTACTTC.

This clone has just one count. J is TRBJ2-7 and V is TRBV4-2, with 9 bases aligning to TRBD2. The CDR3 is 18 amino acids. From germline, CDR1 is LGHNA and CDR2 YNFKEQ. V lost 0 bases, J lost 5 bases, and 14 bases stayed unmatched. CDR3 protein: CASSQDWASGKTGDEQYF. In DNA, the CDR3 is TGTGCCAGCAGCCAAGACTGGGCTAGCGGGAAGACTGGGGACGAGCAGTACTTC.

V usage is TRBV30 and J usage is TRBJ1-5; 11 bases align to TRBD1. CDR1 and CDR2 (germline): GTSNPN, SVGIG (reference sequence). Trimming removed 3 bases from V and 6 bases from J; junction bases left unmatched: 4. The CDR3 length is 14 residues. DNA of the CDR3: TGTGCCTGGAGCGGGACAGGGGGTTTTCAGCCCCAGCATTTT. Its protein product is CAWSGTGGFQPQHF.

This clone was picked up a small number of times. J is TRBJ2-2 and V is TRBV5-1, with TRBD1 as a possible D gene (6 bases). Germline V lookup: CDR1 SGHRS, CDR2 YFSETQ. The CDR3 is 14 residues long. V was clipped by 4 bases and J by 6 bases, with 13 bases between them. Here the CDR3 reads CASSKGTGPGELFF. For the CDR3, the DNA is TGCGCCAGCAGCAAGGGAACAGGGCCCGGGGAGCTGTTTTTT.

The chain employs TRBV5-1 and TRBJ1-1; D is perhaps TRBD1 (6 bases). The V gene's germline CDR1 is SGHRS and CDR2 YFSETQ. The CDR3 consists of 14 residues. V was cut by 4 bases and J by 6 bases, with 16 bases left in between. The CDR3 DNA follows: TGCGCCAGCAGCCCCGGGACACCTACCCCTGAAGCTTTCTTT. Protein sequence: CASSPGTPTPEAFF.

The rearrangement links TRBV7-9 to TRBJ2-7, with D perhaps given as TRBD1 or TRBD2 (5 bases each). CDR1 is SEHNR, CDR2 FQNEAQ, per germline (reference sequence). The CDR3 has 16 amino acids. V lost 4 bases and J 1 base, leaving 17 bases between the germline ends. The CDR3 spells CASSSEVAGRSYEQYF. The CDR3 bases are TGTGCCAGCAGCTCTGAGGTAGCAGGGAGATCCTACGAGCAGTACTTC.

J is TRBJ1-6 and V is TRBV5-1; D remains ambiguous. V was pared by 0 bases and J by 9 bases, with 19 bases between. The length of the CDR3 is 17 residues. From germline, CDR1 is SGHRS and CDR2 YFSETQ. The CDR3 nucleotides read TGCGCCAGCAGCTTGGCCACCGGCGATAGCGGTAGTTCACCCCTCCACTTT. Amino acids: CASSLATGDSGSSPLHF.

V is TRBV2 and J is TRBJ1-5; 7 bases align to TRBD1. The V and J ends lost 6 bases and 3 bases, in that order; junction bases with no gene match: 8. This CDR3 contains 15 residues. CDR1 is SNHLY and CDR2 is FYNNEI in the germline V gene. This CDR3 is CASSRETGNNQPQHF. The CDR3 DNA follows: TGTGCCAGCAGCAGGGAGACAGGGAACAATCAGCCCCAGCATTTT.

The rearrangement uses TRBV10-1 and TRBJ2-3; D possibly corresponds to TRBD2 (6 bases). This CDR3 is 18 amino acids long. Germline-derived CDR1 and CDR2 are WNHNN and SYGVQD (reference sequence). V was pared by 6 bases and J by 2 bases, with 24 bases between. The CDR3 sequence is CASSDSQGLRSITDTQYF. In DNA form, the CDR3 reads TGCGCCAGCAGCGACAGCCAGGGACTCCGATCTATCACAGATACGCAGTATTTT.

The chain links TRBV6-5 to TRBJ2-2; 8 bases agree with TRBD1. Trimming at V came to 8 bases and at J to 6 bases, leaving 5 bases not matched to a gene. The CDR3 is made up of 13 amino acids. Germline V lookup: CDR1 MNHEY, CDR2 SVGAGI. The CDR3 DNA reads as TGTGCCAGCCCCCAGGGGGCTCCCGGGGAGCTGTTTTTT. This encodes CASPQGAPGELFF.

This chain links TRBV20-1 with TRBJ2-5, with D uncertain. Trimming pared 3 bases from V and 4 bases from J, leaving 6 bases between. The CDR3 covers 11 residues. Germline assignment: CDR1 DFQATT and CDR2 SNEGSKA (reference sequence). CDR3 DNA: TGCAGTGCTAGCTACGGAGAGACCCAGTACTTC. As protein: CSASYGETQYF.

CDR3 residues: CASSVGQGSGETQYF. CDR3 in DNA: TGCGCCAGCAGCGTGGGACAGGGCTCGGGGGAGACCCAGTACTTC. The rearrangement uses TRBV5-1 and TRBJ2-5, with 9 bases identical to TRBD1. The germline CDR1 and CDR2 sequences are SGHRS and YFSETQ. The CDR3 covers 15 residues. The junction had 9 bases not matched to a gene; V was cut back by 4 bases and J by 5 bases.

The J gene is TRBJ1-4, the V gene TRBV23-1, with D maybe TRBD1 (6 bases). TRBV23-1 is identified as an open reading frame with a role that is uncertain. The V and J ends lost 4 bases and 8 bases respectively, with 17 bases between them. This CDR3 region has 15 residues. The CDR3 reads CASSPGTLIVEKLFF. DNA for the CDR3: TGCGCCAGCAGTCCCGGGACACTAATAGTCGAAAAACTGTTTTTT.

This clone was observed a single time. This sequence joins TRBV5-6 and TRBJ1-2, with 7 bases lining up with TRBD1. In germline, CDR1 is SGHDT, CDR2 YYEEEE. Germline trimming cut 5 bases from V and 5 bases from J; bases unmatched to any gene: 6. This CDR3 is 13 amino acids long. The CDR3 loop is CASRGQLHYGYTF. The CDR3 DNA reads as TGTGCCAGCAGGGGACAGCTTCATTATGGCTACACCTTC.